A selection of T cell receptor beta chains follows, all from one sample in a study of identifying expanded T cells in peripheral blood. Generated by immunoSEQ multiplex PCR, the TCRdb table keeps only in-frame clones and is missing some. The repertoire holds fewer than 85,000 clones, with around 91% as singletons. The sample comprised blood. The origin of the receptors is a person aged 18 to 75 in good health. Both conserved end residues are part of each CDR3. D genes are given only for firm matches. Size is omitted from some rows. Given values are once, few, many or a class for expanded clones.

>NA|TRBJ1-2|TRBV7-2|TRBD1
TGTGCCAGCAGCCCCCGGACAGGGGGCGCTTGGGGCTACACCTTC
CASSPRTGGAWGYTF
>NA|TRBJ2-3|TRBV7-9|NA
TGTGCCAGCAGCTTACTAGCCTCAGATACGCAGTATTTT
CASSLLASDTQYF
>NA|TRBJ1-1|TRBV5-6|NA
TGTGCCAGCAGCGCCGGGACGTCCCTGGAAGCTTTCTTT
CASSAGTSLEAFF
>NA|TRBJ1-2|TRBV15|NA
TGTGCCACCAGCCACAACAGGATGGATGGCTACACCTTC
CATSHNRMDGYTF
>NA|TRBJ2-1|TRBV19|NA
TGTGCCAGTAGTCTGACGCCTTCTAGCGACTACAATGAGCAGTTCTTC
CASSLTPSSDYNEQFF
>NA|TRBJ2-7|TRBV14|NA
TGTGCCAGCAGCGCTGGAGGGAGCGGTTTTTACGAGCAGTACTTC
CASSAGGSGFYEQYF
>NA|TRBJ2-1|TRBV11-2|NA
TGTGCCAGCAGCCCTGGGGGCGGGAGCTCCTACAATGAGCAGTTCTTC
CASSPGGGSSYNEQFF
>NA|TRBJ2-5|TRBV18|TRBD2
TGTGCCAGTTTCAGGGGACTAGGAGAGACCCAGTACTTC
CASFRGLGETQYF
>NA|TRBJ2-7|TRBV11-2|NA
TGTGCCAGCAGCTTAGACTTGGGGGACGAGCAGTACTTC
CASSLDLGDEQYF
>NA|TRBJ1-4|TRBV2|TRBD1
TGTGCCAGCAGGAGGGACAGGGATGAAAAACTGTTTTTT
CASRRDRDEKLFF
>NA|TRBJ2-4|TRBV19|NA
TGTGCCAGTAGTATAGGAAGGGTGAACATTCAGTACTTC
CASSIGRVNIQYF
>once|TRBJ1-2|TRBV25-1|NA
TGTGCCGCTGGCGGGGTGCGTGGTGGCTACACCTTC
CAAGGVRGGYTF
>NA|TRBJ1-6|TRBV5-1|NA
TGCGCCAGCAGTGAGGGAACAGGGTACAATTCACCCCTCCACTTT
CASSEGTGYNSPLHF
>NA|TRBJ2-1|TRBV9|TRBD2
TGTGCCAGCAGTTCGGGCGGGGGGAGACACAATGAGCAGTTCTTC
CASSSGGGRHNEQFF
>NA|TRBJ2-1|TRBV5-6|NA
TGTGCCAGCAGCTTGGTGGGAGGTGAGCAGTTCTTC
CASSLVGGEQFF
>once|TRBJ1-2|TRBV7-5|NA
TGTGCCAGAAGCCAATTCGGGGGAGACAGGTTTTACTATGGCTACACCTTC
CARSQFGGDRFYYGYTF
>NA|TRBJ2-2|TRBV6-6|TRBD1
TGTGCCAGCACTGACAGGGTCTATGGGGAGCTGTTTTTT
CASTDRVYGELFF
>NA|TRBJ2-1|TRBV20-1|NA
TGCAGTGCTACAGGGAGGGAGCAGTTCTTC
CSATGREQFF
>NA|TRBJ2-1|TRBV29-1|TRBD1
TGCAGCGTGTCCGGGACAGGGGGCCTCCTGAGCTCCTACAATGAGCAGTTCTTC
CSVSGTGGLLSSYNEQFF
>NA|TRBJ2-5|TRBV4-1|NA
TGCGCCAGCAGCCAAGAGTTACTAGCAAAAGAGACCCAGTACTTC
CASSQELLAKETQYF
>NA|TRBJ1-3|TRBV2|TRBD1
TGTGCCAGTACAGGGGAGGGAAACACCATATATTTT
CASTGEGNTIYF
>NA|TRBJ1-5|TRBV9|NA
TGTGCCAGCAGCCTCAGGGAGCAGCCCCAGCATTTT
CASSLREQPQHF
>once|TRBJ2-1|TRBV27|NA
TGTGCCAGCAGGCCGCGGAGCGGGCATACCTACAATGAGCAGTTCTTC
CASRPRSGHTYNEQFF
>NA|TRBJ1-2|TRBV11-2|NA
TGTGCCAGCAGCTTAGACAGGGGAGGCTACACCTTC
CASSLDRGGYTF
>NA|TRBJ2-7|TRBV15|TRBD1
TGTGCCACCAGCAGAGAGACCCCGGGACAGACGAGCTCCTACGAGCAGTACTTC
CATSRETPGQTSSYEQYF
>NA|TRBJ2-5|TRBV5-6|TRBD1
TGTGCCAGCAGCTCTCCAGACAGGGGACGGGACCAAGAGACCCAGTACTTC
CASSSPDRGRDQETQYF
>NA|TRBJ1-4|TRBV4-2|TRBD1
TGTGCCAGCAGCCAAGCGAGGGCAGGGGGTCCAACTAATGAAAAACTGTTTTTT
CASSQARAGGPTNEKLFF
>NA|TRBJ1-1|TRBV11-2|NA
TGTGCCAGCAGCCGCCACCCCAACTGGGACACTGAAGCTTTCTTT
CASSRHPNWDTEAFF
>NA|TRBJ1-1|TRBV9|NA
TGTGCCAGCAGCACCGGGGGAAGGGGTACTGAAGCTTTCTTT
CASSTGGRGTEAFF
>NA|TRBJ2-5|TRBV7-8|NA
TGTGCCAGCAGCTTTTCGTGGGGAGAGACCCAGTACTTC
CASSFSWGETQYF
>few|TRBJ2-1|TRBV9|NA
TGTGCCAGCAGCGCCGTCTACAATGAGCAGTTCTTC
CASSAVYNEQFF
>once|TRBJ2-7|TRBV5-1|TRBD1
TGCGCCAGCAGCTTGGAAAATCGGGACAGTCTGGACGAGCAGTACTTC
CASSLENRDSLDEQYF
>NA|TRBJ1-1|TRBV4-1|NA
TGCGCCAGCAGCCAAGCTCCCCCAGGCACTGAAGCTTTCTTT
CASSQAPPGTEAFF
>NA|TRBJ1-2|TRBV10-3|NA
TGTGCCATCAGTGAGTCGGTCGGACCTAACTATGGCTACACCTTC
CAISESVGPNYGYTF
>NA|TRBJ1-5|TRBV19|TRBD1
TGTGCCAGTAGCAAAGGACAGGGAGGTATCACGGCCCAGCATTTT
CASSKGQGGITAQHF
>few|TRBJ1-1|TRBV28|NA
TGTGCCAGCTACAGGGTCGGGGAAGCTTTCTTT
CASYRVGEAFF
>few|TRBJ2-6|TRBV5-6|TRBD2
TGTGCCAGCAACCTAAACCTAGCGGGGGCTACGGCCAACGTCCTGACTTTC
CASNLNLAGATANVLTF
>NA|TRBJ2-3|TRBV11-1|NA
TGTGCCAGCAGCTTAGGCTATCCACTGAGCCTAGATACGCAGTATTTT
CASSLGYPLSLDTQYF
>NA|TRBJ2-7|TRBV30|TRBD2
TGTGCCTGGAGTTCCTCTCTCCGGCGGGGGGGCCGAGGCTCCTACGAGCAGTACTTC
CAWSSSLRRGGRGSYEQYF
>NA|TRBJ1-2|TRBV7-2|NA
TGTGCCAGCAGCTTAGGTGCCAGGGACGTAGAATCCTATGGCTACACCTTC
CASSLGARDVESYGYTF
>NA|TRBJ2-1|TRBV7-2|NA
TGTGCCAGCAGCACCCAACTAGTAGATGAGCAGTTCTTC
CASSTQLVDEQFF
>NA|TRBJ1-1|TRBV30|NA
TGTGCCTGGAGTAACCCCGGGGGCACTGAAGCTTTCTTT
CAWSNPGGTEAFF
>NA|TRBJ1-3|TRBV5-1|NA
TGCGCCAGCAGCTTGAATCCGGTGGTCGCTGGAAACACCATATATTTT
CASSLNPVVAGNTIYF
>NA|TRBJ1-2|TRBV5-6|NA
TGTGCCAGCAGCTCCACCCTGGGACCAGGATCCTATGGCTACACCTTC
CASSSTLGPGSYGYTF
>NA|TRBJ2-3|TRBV14|NA
TGTGCCAGCAGCCAAGAATGGGGGGTCCGCACAGATACGCAGTATTTT
CASSQEWGVRTDTQYF
>NA|TRBJ2-7|TRBV5-6|NA
TGTGCCAGCAGCTTGCAGTTATACTACGAGCAGTACTTC
CASSLQLYYEQYF
>NA|TRBJ2-5|TRBV5-5|NA
TGTGCCAGCAGCCAGACAGGATCCGAGACCCAGTACTTC
CASSQTGSETQYF
>once|TRBJ2-7|TRBV2|TRBD1
TGTGCCAGCAGTGAGGGACAGAGCTCCTACGAGCAGTACTTC
CASSEGQSSYEQYF
>NA|TRBJ2-7|TRBV7-2|TRBD1
TGTGCCAGCAGTTCCGCTTCATACAGGGGGTCCTACGAGCAGTACTTC
CASSSASYRGSYEQYF